This passage covers 24 T cell receptor beta chains from one sample sequenced in a study of cytomegalovirus exposure and HLA in healthy donors. The protocol was immunoSEQ multiplex PCR, while the TCRdb copy is restricted to in-frame clones and leaves out a portion. The sample shows around 150,000 clones, approximately 90% of them seen only once. The specimen sequenced was PBMCs. The receptors come from a man aged 18 to 30 in good health and CMV-seronegative.

The V gene is TRBV19, the J gene TRBJ1-2; D not resolved. CDR1 LNHDA and CDR2 SQIVND come from the germline V gene (reference sequence). V dropped 5 bases and J dropped 6 bases, with 16 bases sitting between them. The CDR3 contains 14 residues. The CDR3 here is CASSARDLRHGYTF. The DNA for the CDR3 is TGTGCCAGTAGTGCACGAGACTTACGACATGGCTACACCTTC.

This clone has just a few counts. The gene calls are TRBV6-1 and TRBJ2-3; no firm D call. This CDR3 comprises 15 residues. Germline V CDR1 and CDR2: MNHNS, SASEGT. Trimming stripped 8 bases from V and 2 bases from J, with 17 bases between. The CDR3 loop reads CASAFGQADTDTQYF. The CDR3 region has the DNA TGTGCCAGCGCCTTTGGGCAGGCTGACACAGATACGCAGTATTTT.

This chain uses TRBV6-5 with TRBJ1-2, with 7 bases aligning to TRBD1. The CDR3 covers 13 residues. J gave up 4 bases and V 6 bases, and 5 bases lay outside the gene matches. The germline gives CDR1 MNHEY, CDR2 SVGAGI. The chain's CDR3 is CASRVGTAYGYTF. DNA for the CDR3: TGTGCCAGCAGGGTGGGGACAGCCTATGGCTACACCTTC.

V and J are TRBV15 and TRBJ2-7, with D perhaps TRBD2 (5 bases). Germline V gives CDR1 LNHNV, CDR2 YYDKDF (reference sequence). Trimming took off 1 base at V and 1 base at J, with 8 bases between the two ends. This CDR3 spans 14 amino acids. The CDR3 DNA reads as TGTGCCACCAGCAGAGCAAGGGAGTCCTACGAGCAGTACTTC. It translates to CATSRARESYEQYF. Variable domain in full (rest from reference TRBV15 and TRBJ2-7): DAMVIQNPRYQVTQFGKPVTLSCSQTLNHNVMYWYQQKSSQAPKLLFHYYDKDFNNEADTPDNFQSRRPNTSFCFLDIRSPGLGDTAMYLCATSRARESYEQYFGPGTRLTVT.

The chain couples TRBV18 to TRBJ2-7; TRBD1 matches at 7 bases. This CDR3 region has 14 residues. The J segment lost 2 bases and the V segment lost 0 bases, leaving 1 base of the junction unmatched. CDR1 KGHSH and CDR2 LQKENI come from the germline V gene. DNA for the CDR3: TGTGCCAGCTCACCACCCGGGACAGCCTACGAGCAGTACTTC. Encoded protein: CASSPPGTAYEQYF.

The rearrangement uses TRBV18 and TRBJ2-3, with 11 bases identical to TRBD1. Germline V gene lookup returns CDR1 KGHSH and CDR2 LQKENI. After removal of 3 bases from V and 4 bases from J, the junction contained 6 bases not matched to a gene. This CDR3 spans 16 amino acids. The CDR3 spells CASSPTGQGAPDTQYF. CDR3 nucleotides: TGTGCCAGCTCACCCACCGGACAGGGGGCTCCAGATACGCAGTATTTT.

The chain joins TRBV4-1 to TRBJ2-7; unclear D gene. The V and J ends lost 1 base and 0 bases respectively, with 13 bases between them. CDR1 is MGHRA and CDR2 is YSYEKL in the germline V gene. The CDR3 sequence is 16 residues long. The CDR3 DNA follows: TGCGCCAGCAGCCAAGTCGCTGATACGAGCTCCTACGAGCAGTACTTC. Translation: CASSQVADTSSYEQYF.

V is TRBV7-2 and J is TRBJ1-2; D remains ambiguous. CDR3 length equals 12 residues. The germline V gene has CDR1 SGHTA and CDR2 FQGNSA. The V end was cut by 2 bases, the J end by 7 bases, with 8 bases between. The DNA for the CDR3 is TGTGCCAGCAGCTTACGCTGGAGTGGCTACACCTTC. Its translation is CASSLRWSGYTF.

V usage is TRBV23-1 and J usage is TRBJ2-1, with a weak D call TRBD1 (6 bases). TRBV23-1 is known as an ORF, though its function is uncertain. The CDR3 totals 12 residues. Between the trimmed V and J ends, which lost 6 bases and 5 bases, there was a span of 8 bases. The chain's CDR3 is CASRRQDNEQFF. The CDR3 nucleotides read TGCGCCAGCAGACGACAGGACAATGAGCAGTTCTTC.

The chain uses TRBV27 and TRBJ2-6, with D possibly being TRBD2 (5 bases). Germline CDR1 MNHEY, CDR2 SMNVEV (reference sequence). The CDR3 has 15 residues. V dropped 4 bases and J dropped 1 base, with 8 bases sitting between them. The CDR3 DNA is TGTGCCAGCAGTTCGGACTGGTCTGGGGCCAACGTCCTGACTTTC. It specifies CASSSDWSGANVLTF. Full variable domain (rest looked up from reference TRBV27 and TRBJ2-6): EAQVTQNPRYLITVTGKKLTVTCSQNMNHEYMSWYRQDPGLGLRQIYYSMNVEVTDKGDVPEGYKVSRKEKRNFPLILESPSPNQTSLYFCASSSDWSGANVLTFGAGSRLTVL.

This clone has a single count. The chain has TRBV9 and TRBJ2-3; TRBD2 agrees at 7 bases. The germline gives CDR1 SGDLS, CDR2 YYNGEE. V was clipped by 2 bases and J by 3 bases; unmatched bases: 3. The CDR3 is 14 amino acids. The CDR3 loop reads CASSVGEGTDTQYF. CDR3 nucleotide sequence: TGTGCCAGCAGCGTGGGGGAGGGGACAGATACGCAGTATTTT.

There are a few counts of this clone. The chain is built from TRBV7-9 and TRBJ1-3; weak D call: TRBD1 (5 bases). In germline, CDR1 is SEHNR, CDR2 FQNEAQ (reference sequence). CDR3 size: 14 residues. V shed 5 bases and J shed 4 bases, with 12 bases lying between them. The CDR3 loop is CASSADSGGNTIYF. In nucleotides, the CDR3 is TGTGCCAGCAGCGCTGACAGTGGGGGAAACACCATATATTTT.

Regarding this clone: The junction departs from germline at one end; a sequencing error may be responsible. V and J are TRBV7-7 and TRBJ2-5; 7 bases map to TRBD1. The CDR3 is 13 amino acids. Germline values: CDR1 SSHAT, CDR2 FNYEAQ (reference sequence). The CDR3 loop is CASSSGGRETQYF. As DNA, the CDR3 is TGTGCTAGCAGCTCAGGGGGACGAGAGACCCAGTACTTC.

The V and J genes are TRBV6-5 and TRBJ1-3; D is possibly TRBD1 (5 bases). V lost 6 bases to trimming and J lost 2 bases, with 11 bases between them. Germline V gene sequence: CDR1 MNHEY, CDR2 SVGAGI. The CDR3 contains 14 residues. The CDR3 bases are TGTGCCAGCAGGCTTCAGGGAACTGGAAACACCATATATTTT. It specifies CASRLQGTGNTIYF.

The chain uses TRBV5-6 and TRBJ2-5; D might be TRBD2 (6 bases). This CDR3 region has 16 residues. V dropped 0 bases and J dropped 1 base, with 13 bases sitting between them. CDR1 SGHDT and CDR2 YYEEEE come from the germline V gene. CDR3 DNA sequence: TGTGCCAGCAGCTTGGCGGGGGTTCTAGCCCAAGAGACCCAGTACTTC. Amino acids: CASSLAGVLAQETQYF.

The chain employs TRBV19 and TRBJ2-7, with D possibly TRBD2 on 5 matching bases. Trimming removed 3 bases at V and 0 bases at J, with 12 bases between. The CDR3 is made up of 15 amino acids. Germline V gives CDR1 LNHDA, CDR2 SQIVND (reference sequence). The CDR3, as DNA: TGTGCCAGTAGTATCGGGGTAGGTAGCTCCTACGAGCAGTACTTC. Its protein product is CASSIGVGSSYEQYF. The complete variable domain, with remaining parts taken from reference TRBV19 and TRBJ2-7, reads DGGITQSPKYLFRKEGQNVTLSCEQNLNHDAMYWYRQDPGQGLRLIYYSQIVNDFQKGDIAEGYSVSREKKESFPLTVTSAQKNPTAFYLCASSIGVGSSYEQYFGPGTRLTVT.

The rearrangement uses TRBV13 and TRBJ2-7; 9 nucleotides line up with TRBD1. V lost 5 bases, J lost 5 bases, and 13 bases stayed unmatched. The length of the CDR3 is 16 residues. From germline, CDR1 is PRHDT and CDR2 FYEKMQ (reference sequence). In DNA, the CDR3 is TGTGCCAGCAGCATCCGAATCACGGGACAGGGCCACGAGCAGTACTTC. This encodes CASSIRITGQGHEQYF.

This clone was seen a few times. This chain links TRBV4-2 with TRBJ2-7; 8 bases line up with TRBD1. Per germline, CDR1 LGHNA and CDR2 YNFKEQ. CDR3 length: 15 residues. The V and J ends lost 0 bases and 6 bases, in that order; junction bases with no gene match: 7. CDR3 bases: TGTGCCAGCAGCCAAGATTCGGACAGGGAAGGCGAGCAGTACTTC. Translated, it gives CASSQDSDREGEQYF.

The chain is built from TRBV11-3 and TRBJ2-2, with 8 bases lining up with TRBD1. The CDR3 has 15 residues. Trimming at V came to 5 bases and at J to 3 bases, leaving 5 bases not matched to a gene. Germline V lookup: CDR1 SGHNT, CDR2 YENEEA. The chain's CDR3 is CASSPGQGDTGELFF. The CDR3 region has the DNA TGTGCCAGCAGCCCCGGACAGGGTGACACCGGGGAGCTGTTTTTT.

V and J are TRBV10-1 and TRBJ2-1; possibly TRBD2 for D (5 bases). Germline CDR1 and CDR2: WNHNN and SYGVQD (reference sequence). Trimming stripped 0 bases from V and 0 bases from J, with 15 bases between. The CDR3 has 18 amino acids. The CDR3 region is CASSESFEGASSYNEQFF. CDR3 DNA: TGCGCCAGCAGTGAGTCCTTCGAGGGAGCTAGCTCCTACAATGAGCAGTTCTTC.

The chain is built from TRBV27 and TRBJ2-7; 7 bases map to TRBD1. Germline assignment: CDR1 MNHEY and CDR2 SMNVEV (reference sequence). The J segment lost 2 bases and the V segment lost 2 bases, leaving 6 bases of the junction unmatched. The CDR3 extends over 15 amino acids. Here the CDR3 DNA reads TGTGCCAGCAGTTTAGAGGCAGGGGGACCCTACGAGCAGTACGTC. It codes for CASSLEAGGPYEQYV.

The chain joins TRBV7-9 to TRBJ1-2; D not resolved. This CDR3 comprises 14 residues. From germline, CDR1 is SEHNR and CDR2 FQNEAQ (reference sequence). Trimming shortened V by 0 bases and J by 8 bases, and 13 bases separated the two germline ends. CDR3: CASSLAANLWGYTF. DNA for the CDR3: TGTGCCAGCAGCTTAGCAGCGAACCTCTGGGGCTACACCTTC.

The rearrangement joins TRBV5-1 to TRBJ2-3; TRBD2 aligns across 10 bases. V gave up 0 bases and J gave up 5 bases; unmatched junction bases: 3. This CDR3 spans 15 amino acids. Looked up from germline, CDR1 is SGHRS and CDR2 is YFSETQ. In DNA, the CDR3 is TGCGCCAGCAGCTTGGCCCTAGCGGGAGAAGATACGCAGTATTTT. This translates into CASSLALAGEDTQYF.

This clone was detected ten times or more. The chain carries TRBV19 and TRBJ2-5; no firm D call. There are 13 residues in the CDR3. Germline CDR1 and CDR2: LNHDA and SQIVND (reference sequence). The germline V and J ends were trimmed by 6 bases and 4 bases, with 12 bases remaining between them. CDR3 region: CASSRSVLETQYF. The CDR3 nucleotides are TGTGCCAGTAGCCGGAGCGTGTTAGAGACCCAGTACTTC.